The present TCR beta chain was sequenced within a study of chemoradiotherapy in HPV16-positive cancers. About the study: Candidate HPV-specific T-cell clones and common TCR motifs came from functional assays in a couple of HPV16-positive patients.

As regards this clone: No antigen is known for it.

Repertoires were sampled repeatedly during chemoradiotherapy. V lost 3 bases, J lost 5 bases, and 8 bases lay in between. This CDR3 has 13 amino acids. Germline CDR1 LNHNV, CDR2 YYDKDF (reference sequence). TCRdb keeps only in-frame clones here, not all; method: immunoSEQ multiplex PCR. The sample shows 1,700 or so clones, about nine tenths of them seen only once. Study-level findings and limits: Candidate HPV-specific clones and E7-related TCR motifs grew in tumor during treatment.

The rearrangement uses TRBV15 and TRBJ1-5, with unresolved D. This clonotype was sampled from a human donor with HPV-associated anogenital cancer. Material: tumor tissue, obtained from a patient who underwent chemoradiotherapy. CDR3: CATSSGRDQPQHF. Written as DNA, the CDR3 is TGTGCCACCAGCAGTGGCAGAGATCAGCCCCAGCATTTT.